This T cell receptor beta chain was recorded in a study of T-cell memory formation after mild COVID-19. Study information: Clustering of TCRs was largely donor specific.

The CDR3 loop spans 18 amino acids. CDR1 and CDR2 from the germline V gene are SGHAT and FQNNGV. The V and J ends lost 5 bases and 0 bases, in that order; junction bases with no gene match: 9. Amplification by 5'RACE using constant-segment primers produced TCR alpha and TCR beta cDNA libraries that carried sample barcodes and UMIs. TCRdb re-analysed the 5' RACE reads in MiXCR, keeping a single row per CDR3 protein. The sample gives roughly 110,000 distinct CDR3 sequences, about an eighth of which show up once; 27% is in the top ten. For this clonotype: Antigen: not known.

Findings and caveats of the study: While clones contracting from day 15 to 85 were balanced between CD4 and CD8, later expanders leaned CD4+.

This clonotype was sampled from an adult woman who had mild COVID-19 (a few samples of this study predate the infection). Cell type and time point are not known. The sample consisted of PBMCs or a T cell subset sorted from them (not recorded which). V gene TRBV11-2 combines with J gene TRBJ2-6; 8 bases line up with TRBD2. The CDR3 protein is CASSQYGSGVSGANVLTF. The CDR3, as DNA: TGTGCCAGCAGCCAGTACGGTAGCGGGGTCTCTGGGGCCAACGTCCTGACTTTC.